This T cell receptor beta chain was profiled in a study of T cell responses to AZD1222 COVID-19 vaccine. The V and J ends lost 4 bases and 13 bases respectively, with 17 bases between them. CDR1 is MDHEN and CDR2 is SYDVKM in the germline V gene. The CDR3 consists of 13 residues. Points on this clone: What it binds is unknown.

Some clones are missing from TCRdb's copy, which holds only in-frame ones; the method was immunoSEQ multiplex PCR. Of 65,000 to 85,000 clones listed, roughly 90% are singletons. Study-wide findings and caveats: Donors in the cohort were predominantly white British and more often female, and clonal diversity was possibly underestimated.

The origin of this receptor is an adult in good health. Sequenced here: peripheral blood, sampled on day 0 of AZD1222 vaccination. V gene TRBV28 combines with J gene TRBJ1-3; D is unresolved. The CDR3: CASSSNRAGPIYF. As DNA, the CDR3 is TGTGCCAGCAGTTCCAACCGAGCCGGACCAATATATTTT.